This T cell receptor beta chain was profiled in a study of a mutant IDH1 vaccine in newly diagnosed glioma. Study-level background: The sex distribution of treated patients was 62.5% male and about 40% female, with a mean age of roughly 40 years.

Profiled with immunoSEQ multiplex PCR; TCRdb holds only in-frame clones, not every one. The sample includes around 50,000 clones, 80% to 90% of them seen just once. The time point denotes: baseline, week 1 (first vaccination visit). As to treatment: pre-vaccination baseline after standard-of-care therapy. This receptor was obtained from a man aged 35-49 years with glioma. This material consisted of PBMCs, taken from a glioma patient treated with radiotherapy, temozolomide or both.

CDR3 protein: CATAFRNSVISGYTF. The CDR3 bases are TGTGCCACCGCCTTTAGGAACAGTGTGATCTCGGGCTACACCTTC. The V gene is TRBV6-5, the J gene TRBJ1-2; D is uncertain. The germline V and J ends were trimmed by 10 bases and 8 bases, with 26 bases remaining between them. Germline V gene sequence: CDR1 MNHEY, CDR2 SVGAGI. The CDR3 runs 15 residues.